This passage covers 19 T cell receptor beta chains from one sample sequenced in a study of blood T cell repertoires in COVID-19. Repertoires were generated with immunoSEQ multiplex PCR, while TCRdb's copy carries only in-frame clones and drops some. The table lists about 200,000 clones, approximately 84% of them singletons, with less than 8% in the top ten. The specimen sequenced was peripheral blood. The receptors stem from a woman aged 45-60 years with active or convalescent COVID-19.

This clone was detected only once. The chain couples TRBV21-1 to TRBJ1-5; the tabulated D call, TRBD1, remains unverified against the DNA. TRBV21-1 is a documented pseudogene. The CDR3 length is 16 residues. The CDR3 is CASSSRSGHSNQPQHF. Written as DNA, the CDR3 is TGTGCCAGCAGCAGCCGCTCAGGGCATAGCAATCAGCCCCAGCATTTT.

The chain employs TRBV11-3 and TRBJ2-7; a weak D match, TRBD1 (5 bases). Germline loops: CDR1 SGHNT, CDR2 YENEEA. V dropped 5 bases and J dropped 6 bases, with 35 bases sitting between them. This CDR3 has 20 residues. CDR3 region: CASSPPPGQGSKGATCEQYV. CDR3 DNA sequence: TGTGCCAGCAGCCCCCCCCCTGGGCAGGGCTCTAAAGGGGCTACGTGCGAGCAGTACGTC.

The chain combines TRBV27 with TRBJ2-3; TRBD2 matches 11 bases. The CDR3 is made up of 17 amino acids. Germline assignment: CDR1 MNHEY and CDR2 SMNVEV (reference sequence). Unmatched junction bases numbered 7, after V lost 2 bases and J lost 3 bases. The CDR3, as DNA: TGTGCCAGCAGTTTACGAGTAGCGGGAGGGACGACAGATACGCAGTATTTT. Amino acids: CASSLRVAGGTTDTQYF.

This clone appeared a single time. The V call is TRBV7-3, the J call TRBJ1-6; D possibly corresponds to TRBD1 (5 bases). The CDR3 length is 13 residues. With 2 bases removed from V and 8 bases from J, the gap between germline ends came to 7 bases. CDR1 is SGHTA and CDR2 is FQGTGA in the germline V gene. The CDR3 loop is CASSLAGDSPLHF. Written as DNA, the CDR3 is TGTGCCAGCAGCTTAGCGGGGGATTCACCCCTCCACTTT.

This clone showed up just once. As DNA, the CDR3 is TGTGCCAGCAGCTTCTCGACTAGCGGGGGACAGACCCAGTACTTC. This translates into CASSFSTSGGQTQYF. This rearrangement joins TRBV11-2 to TRBJ2-5, with 12 bases lining up with TRBD2. From germline, CDR1 is SGHAT and CDR2 FQNNGV. The CDR3 consists of 15 residues. Germline trimming cut 3 bases from V and 6 bases from J; bases unmatched to any gene: 5.

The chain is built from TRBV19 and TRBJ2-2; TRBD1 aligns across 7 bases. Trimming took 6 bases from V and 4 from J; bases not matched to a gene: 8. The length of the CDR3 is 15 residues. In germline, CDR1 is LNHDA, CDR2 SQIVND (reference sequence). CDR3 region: CASSTTGPGTGELFF. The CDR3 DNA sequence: TGTGCCAGTAGCACGACAGGGCCGGGCACCGGGGAGCTGTTTTTT.

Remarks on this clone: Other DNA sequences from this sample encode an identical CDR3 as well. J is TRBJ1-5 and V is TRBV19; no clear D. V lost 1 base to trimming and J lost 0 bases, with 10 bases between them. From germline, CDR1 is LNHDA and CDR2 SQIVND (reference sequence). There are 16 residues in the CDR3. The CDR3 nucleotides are TGTGCCAGTAGTATAGGGTATTCCTATAGCAATCAGCCCCAGCATTTT. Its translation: CASSIGYSYSNQPQHF.

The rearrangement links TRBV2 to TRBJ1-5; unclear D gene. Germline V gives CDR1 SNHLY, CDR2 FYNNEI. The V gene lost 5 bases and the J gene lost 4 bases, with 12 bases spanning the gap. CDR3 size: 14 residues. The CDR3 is CASSLLGVNQPQHF. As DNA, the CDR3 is TGTGCCAGCAGTCTCCTCGGGGTAAATCAGCCCCAGCATTTT. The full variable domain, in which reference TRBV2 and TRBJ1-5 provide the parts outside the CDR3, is EPEVTQTPSHQVTQMGQEVILRCVPISNHLYFYWYRQILGQKVEFLVSFYNNEISEKSEIFDDQFSVERPDGSNFTLKIRSTKLEDSAMYFCASSLLGVNQPQHFGDGTRLSIL.

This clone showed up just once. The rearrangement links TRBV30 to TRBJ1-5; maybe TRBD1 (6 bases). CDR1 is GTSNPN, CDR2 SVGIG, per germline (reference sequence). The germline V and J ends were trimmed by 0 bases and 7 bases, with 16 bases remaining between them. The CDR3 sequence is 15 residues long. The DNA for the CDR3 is TGTGCCTGGAGTGTAACAGGGACCCTGCCACAGCCCCAGCATTTT. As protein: CAWSVTGTLPQPQHF.

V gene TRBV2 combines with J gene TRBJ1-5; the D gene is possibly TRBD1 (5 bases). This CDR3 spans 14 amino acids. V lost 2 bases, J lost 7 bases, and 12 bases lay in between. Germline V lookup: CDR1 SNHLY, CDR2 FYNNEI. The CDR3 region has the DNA TGTGCCAGCAGTGAAACGGCAGGGAAGCAGCCCCAGCATTTT. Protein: CASSETAGKQPQHF.

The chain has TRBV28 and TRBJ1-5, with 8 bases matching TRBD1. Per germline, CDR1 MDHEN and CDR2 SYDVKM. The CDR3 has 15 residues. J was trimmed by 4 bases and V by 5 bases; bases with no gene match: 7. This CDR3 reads CASSRGRGHNQPQHF. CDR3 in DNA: TGTGCCAGCAGTAGGGGCAGGGGGCATAATCAGCCCCAGCATTTT.

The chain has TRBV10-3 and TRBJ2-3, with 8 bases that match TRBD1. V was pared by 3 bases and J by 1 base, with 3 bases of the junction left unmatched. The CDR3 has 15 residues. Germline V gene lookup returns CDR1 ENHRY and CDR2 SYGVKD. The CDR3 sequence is CAISDPGQGTDTQYF. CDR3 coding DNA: TGTGCCATCAGTGACCCGGGACAGGGCACAGATACGCAGTATTTT.

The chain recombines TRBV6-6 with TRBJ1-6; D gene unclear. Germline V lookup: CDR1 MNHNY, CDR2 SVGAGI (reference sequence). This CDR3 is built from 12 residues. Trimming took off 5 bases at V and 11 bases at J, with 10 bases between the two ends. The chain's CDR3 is CASSPRAAPLHF. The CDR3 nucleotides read TGTGCCAGCAGTCCGCGGGCAGCACCCCTCCACTTT.

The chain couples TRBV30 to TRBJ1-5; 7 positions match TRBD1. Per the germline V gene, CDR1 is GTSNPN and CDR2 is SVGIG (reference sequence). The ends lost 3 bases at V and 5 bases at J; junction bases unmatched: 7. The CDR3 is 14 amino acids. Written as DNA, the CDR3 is TGTGCCTGGAGCTCAGGGGGAAGTCATCAGCCCCAGCATTTT. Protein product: CAWSSGGSHQPQHF.

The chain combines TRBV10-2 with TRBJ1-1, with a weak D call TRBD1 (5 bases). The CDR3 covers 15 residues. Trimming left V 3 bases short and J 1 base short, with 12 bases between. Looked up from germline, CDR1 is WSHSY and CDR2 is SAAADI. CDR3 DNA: TGCGCCAGCAGTGACAGGGCAGAGGCGAACACTGAAGCTTTCTTT. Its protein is CASSDRAEANTEAFF.

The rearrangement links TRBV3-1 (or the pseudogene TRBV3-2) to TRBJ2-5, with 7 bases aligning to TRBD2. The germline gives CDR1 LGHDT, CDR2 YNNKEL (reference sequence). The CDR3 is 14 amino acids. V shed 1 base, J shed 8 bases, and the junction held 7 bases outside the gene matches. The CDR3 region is CASSQGRVAGTQYF. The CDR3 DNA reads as TGTGCCAGCAGCCAAGGCCGGGTAGCGGGTACCCAGTACTTC.

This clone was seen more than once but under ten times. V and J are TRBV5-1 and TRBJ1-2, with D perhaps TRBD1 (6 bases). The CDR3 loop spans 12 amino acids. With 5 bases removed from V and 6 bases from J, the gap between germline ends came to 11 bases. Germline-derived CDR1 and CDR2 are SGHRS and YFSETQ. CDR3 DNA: TGCGCCAGCAGGGACAGTGAAGATGGCTACACCTTC. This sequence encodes CASRDSEDGYTF.

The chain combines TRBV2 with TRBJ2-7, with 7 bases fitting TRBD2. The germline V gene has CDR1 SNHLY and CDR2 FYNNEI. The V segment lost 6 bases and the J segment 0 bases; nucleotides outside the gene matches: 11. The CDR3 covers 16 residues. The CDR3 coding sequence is TGTGCCAGCAGAGAACAACTAGCGTACCTCTCCTACGAGCAGTACTTC. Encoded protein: CASREQLAYLSYEQYF. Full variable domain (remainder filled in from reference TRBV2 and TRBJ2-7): EPEVTQTPSHQVTQMGQEVILRCVPISNHLYFYWYRQILGQKVEFLVSFYNNEISEKSEIFDDQFSVERPDGSNFTLKIRSTKLEDSAMYFCASREQLAYLSYEQYFGPGTRLTVT.

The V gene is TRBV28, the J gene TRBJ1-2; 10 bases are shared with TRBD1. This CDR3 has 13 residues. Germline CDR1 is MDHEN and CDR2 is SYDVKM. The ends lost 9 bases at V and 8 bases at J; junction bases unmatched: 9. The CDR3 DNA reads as TGTGCCAGTCATGGACAGGGGGGAGGCGGCTACACCTTC. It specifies CASHGQGGGGYTF.